This T cell receptor (beta chain) comes out of a study of beta chain features in type 1 diabetes. Overall study results and limits: The study found moderately but significantly shorter TCRB CDR3s in all four CD4+ subsets of Type 1 diabetes patients. Across patients, naive, central memory and Treg TCRB repertoires exhibited apparently greater similarity than was observed across healthy donors. Possible PCR preference for shorter templates applied equally to patients and controls. Diminished insertions and augmented deletions at VDJ junctions characterized type 1 diabetes patients.

In its sample, this clone was seen many times. What it binds is not known. Germline V CDR1 and CDR2: SGHVS, FNYEAQ. V was shortened by 3 bases and J by 5 bases, with 8 bases between the two germline ends. The CDR3 extends over 12 amino acids. The authors reverse transcribed all of the isolated RNA, so sequencing captured expressed TCRB transcripts. Clones were sequenced by immunoSEQ multiplex PCR, and TCRdb holds only the in-frame ones, with some missing. The repertoire has about 340,000 clones, around 7.6% of them found once; the top ten carry less than 0.5%. The sample consisted of central memory CD4+ T cells from blood. The chain joins TRBV7-6 to TRBJ2-7, with D tentatively TRBD1 (6 bases). The sequence was obtained from a woman younger than 35 in good health. For the CDR3, the DNA is TGTGCCAGCAGCTTCTCAGGGGACGAGCAGTACTTC. Protein product: CASSFSGDEQYF.